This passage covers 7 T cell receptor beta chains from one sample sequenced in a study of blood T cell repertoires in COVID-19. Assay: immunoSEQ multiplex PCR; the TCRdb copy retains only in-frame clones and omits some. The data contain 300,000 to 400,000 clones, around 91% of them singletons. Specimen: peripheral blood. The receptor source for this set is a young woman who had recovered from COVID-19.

This CDR3 reads CAISDPGRSGGSTDTQYF. CDR3 sequence (DNA): TGTGCCATCAGTGACCCGGGACGCAGCGGAGGGAGCACAGATACGCAGTATTTT. The V and J genes are TRBV10-3 and TRBJ2-3; perhaps TRBD2 as D (6 bases). Trimming took 3 bases from V and 0 from J, leaving 19 bases between them. This CDR3 spans 18 amino acids. The V gene's germline CDR1 is ENHRY and CDR2 SYGVKD.

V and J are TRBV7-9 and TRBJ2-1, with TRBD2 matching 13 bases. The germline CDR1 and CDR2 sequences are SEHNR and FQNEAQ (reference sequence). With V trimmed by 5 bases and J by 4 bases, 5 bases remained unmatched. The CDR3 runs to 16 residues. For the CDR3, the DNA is TGTGCCAGCAGCCCGCCGGGACTAGCGGGATACAATGAGCAGTTCTTC. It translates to CASSPPGLAGYNEQFF.

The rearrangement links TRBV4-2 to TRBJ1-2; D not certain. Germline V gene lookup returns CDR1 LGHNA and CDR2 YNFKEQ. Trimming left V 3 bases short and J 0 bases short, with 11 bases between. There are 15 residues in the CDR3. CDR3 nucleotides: TGTGCCAGCAGCCAGGTGGACGGGGCTAACTATGGCTACACCTTC. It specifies CASSQVDGANYGYTF.

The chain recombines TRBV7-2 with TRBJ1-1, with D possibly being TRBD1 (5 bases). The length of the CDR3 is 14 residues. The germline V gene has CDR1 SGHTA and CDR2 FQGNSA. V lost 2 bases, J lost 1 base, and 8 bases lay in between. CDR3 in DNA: TGTGCCAGCAGCTTAAGGCAGGGGAACACTGAAGCTTTCTTT. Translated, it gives CASSLRQGNTEAFF. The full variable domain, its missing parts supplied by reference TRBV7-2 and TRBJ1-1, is GAGVSQSPSNKVTEKGKDVELRCDPISGHTALYWYRQSLGQGLEFLIYFQGNSAPDKSGLPSDRFSAERTGGSVSTLTIQRTQQEDSAVYLCASSLRQGNTEAFFGQGTRLTVV.

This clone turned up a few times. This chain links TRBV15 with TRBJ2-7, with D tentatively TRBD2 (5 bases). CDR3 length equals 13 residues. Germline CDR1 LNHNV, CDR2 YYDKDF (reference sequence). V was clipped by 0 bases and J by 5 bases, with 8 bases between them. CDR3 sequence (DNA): TGTGCCACCAGCAGAGATGCCGGGGACGAGCAGTACGTC. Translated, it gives CATSRDAGDEQYV.

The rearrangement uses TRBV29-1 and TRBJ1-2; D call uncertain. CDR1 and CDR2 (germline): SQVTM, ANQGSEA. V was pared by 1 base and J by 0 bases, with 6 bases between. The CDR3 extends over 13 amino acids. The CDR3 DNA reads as TGCAGCGTTGAAGGGGCCTCTAACTATGGCTACACCTTC. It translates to CSVEGASNYGYTF.

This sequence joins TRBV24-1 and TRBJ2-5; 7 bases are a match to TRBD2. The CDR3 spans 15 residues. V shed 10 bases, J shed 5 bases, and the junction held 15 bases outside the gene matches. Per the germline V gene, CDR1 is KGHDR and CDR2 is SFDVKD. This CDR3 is CATAPARLGGETQYF. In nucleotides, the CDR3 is TGTGCCACAGCCCCTGCGCGCCTCGGGGGGGAGACCCAGTACTTC.